A single sample is the source of the 13 T cell receptor beta chains below, sequenced in a study of T-cell reconstitution after alpha-beta-depleted transplantation in children. TCRbeta library preparation incorporated unique molecular identifiers. MiXCR was run by TCRdb on the PCR reads, yielding one entry per CDR3 protein. The repertoire holds about 200,000 distinct CDR3 sequences, with around a sixth as singletons. Sequences were derived from PBMCs, mostly from graft donor cells, sampled 360 days after TCRalphabeta/CD19-depleted stem cell transplant. The source is a male patient aged 2 to 10 who had a stem cell transplant for acute lymphoblastic leukemia, so the T cells may come from the graft donor.

The chain has TRBV5-1 and TRBJ2-5; possible D gene TRBD2, 5 bases. The CDR3 spans 15 residues. V was clipped by 4 bases and J by 4 bases, with 17 bases between them. Germline assignment: CDR1 SGHRS and CDR2 YFSETQ. The CDR3 DNA reads as TGCGCCAGCAGCCCGGGTCTATTCCGGGGAGAGACCCAGTACTTC. Translating gives CASSPGLFRGETQYF.

This clonotype has only a few counts. V is TRBV27 and J is TRBJ2-1; the D gene is possibly TRBD1 (5 bases). The V and J ends lost 3 bases and 8 bases respectively, with 17 bases between them. The CDR3 extends over 15 amino acids. CDR1 MNHEY and CDR2 SMNVEV come from the germline V gene (reference sequence). The CDR3: CASSFIRQTFDEQFF. The CDR3 DNA reads as TGTGCCAGCAGTTTTATTAGACAGACTTTCGATGAGCAGTTCTTC.

This clonotype has only a few counts. The rearrangement joins TRBV6-2 or TRBV6-3 to TRBJ2-3; possible D gene TRBD2, 6 bases. The CDR3 loop spans 18 amino acids. Germline values: CDR1 MNHEY, CDR2 SVGEGT. Trimming removed 3 bases at V and 1 base at J, with 20 bases between. CDR3 nucleotides: TGTGCCAGCAGTTATCTGATCGGGGGAGGAATGGGCACAGATACGCAGTATTTT. Its translation: CASSYLIGGGMGTDTQYF.

The chain links TRBV4-3 to TRBJ1-1; D gene unclear. This CDR3 contains 17 residues. CDR1 and CDR2 (germline): LGHNA, YSLEER. V was cut by 1 base and J by 4 bases, with 19 bases left in between. The CDR3 nucleotides read TGCGCCAGCAGCCAAGGAGGGCCCACGGGATTGGGCACTGAAGCTTTCTTT. Its protein product is CASSQGGPTGLGTEAFF.

The genes are TRBV27 and TRBJ2-5; maybe TRBD2 (5 bases). The V gene lost 1 base and the J gene lost 5 bases, with 14 bases spanning the gap. The CDR3 contains 15 residues. CDR1 MNHEY and CDR2 SMNVEV come from the germline V gene (reference sequence). The CDR3 DNA reads as TGTGCCAGCAGTTTATACTCAAACCCGGGGGAGACCCAGTACTTC. Protein sequence: CASSLYSNPGETQYF.

There are a few counts of this clonotype. The chain couples TRBV29-1 to TRBJ1-1, with D unresolved. The CDR3 has 11 residues. Per the germline V gene, CDR1 is SQVTM and CDR2 is ANQGSEA. V was clipped by 5 bases and J by 1 base, with 5 bases between them. CDR3 bases: TGCAGCGTTACCACGAACACTGAAGCTTTCTTT. Protein sequence: CSVTTNTEAFF. The whole variable domain, remainder taken from reference TRBV29-1 and TRBJ1-1, is SAVISQKPSRDICQRGTSLTIQCQVDSQVTMMFWYRQQPGQSLTLIATANQGSEATYESGFVIDKFPISRPNLTFSTLTVSNMSPEDSSIYLCSVTTNTEAFFGQGTRLTVV.

This chain links TRBV5-1 with TRBJ2-5; TRBD1 agrees at 8 bases. The CDR3 extends over 14 amino acids. V was pared by 0 bases and J by 4 bases, with 2 bases of the junction left unmatched. In germline, CDR1 is SGHRS, CDR2 YFSETQ. The CDR3 reads CASSLADRVETQYF. CDR3 nucleotide sequence: TGCGCCAGCAGCTTGGCGGACAGGGTAGAGACCCAGTACTTC. Filled out from reference TRBV5-1 and TRBJ2-5, the complete variable domain reads KAGVTQTPRYLIKTRGQQVTLSCSPISGHRSVSWYQQTPGQGLQFLFEYFSETQRNKGNFPGRFSGRQFSNSRSEMNVSTLELGDSALYLCASSLADRVETQYFGPGTRLLVL.

The chain is built from TRBV12-3 or TRBV12-4 and TRBJ2-1; D uncertain. The CDR3 consists of 14 residues. Trimming stripped 4 bases from V and 4 bases from J, with 11 bases between. The CDR3 DNA reads TGTGCCAGCAGTTCGGCACAGAATTACAATGAGCAGTTCTTC. Its protein is CASSSAQNYNEQFF.

The gene calls are TRBV3-1 and TRBJ1-1; D ambiguous. Germline loops: CDR1 LGHDT, CDR2 YNNKEL (reference sequence). V lost 0 bases, J lost 0 bases, and 8 bases lay in between. The CDR3 has 15 amino acids. The CDR3 reads CASSQEQTLNTEAFF. For the CDR3, the DNA is TGTGCCAGCAGCCAAGAACAAACCTTGAACACTGAAGCTTTCTTT.

Only a few counts were recorded for this clonotype. The rearrangement joins TRBV20-1 to TRBJ2-3; 9 bases map to TRBD2. After removal of 6 bases from V and 0 bases from J, the junction contained 16 bases not matched to a gene. The CDR3 runs to 18 residues. Looked up from germline, CDR1 is DFQATT and CDR2 is SNEGSKA (reference sequence). The chain's CDR3 is CSARNPGGGTSSTDTQYF. CDR3 DNA sequence: TGCAGTGCCCGGAACCCAGGGGGGGGGACTAGCAGCACAGATACGCAGTATTTT.

The V gene is TRBV24-1, the J gene TRBJ2-1; D perhaps matches TRBD1 (5 bases). Trimming took 6 bases from V and 6 from J, leaving 11 bases between them. The germline CDR1 and CDR2 sequences are KGHDR and SFDVKD. The CDR3 runs to 13 residues. In DNA, the CDR3 is TGTGCCACCAGTCAGGGTACGGGCAATGAGCAGTTCTTC. Translating it yields CATSQGTGNEQFF.

The rearrangement links TRBV10-3 to TRBJ2-1, with 8 bases fitting TRBD2. CDR1 and CDR2 from the germline V gene are ENHRY and SYGVKD. The CDR3 runs 16 residues. Trimming cost V 4 bases and J 9 bases; bases outside gene matches: 14. In nucleotides, the CDR3 is TGTGCCATCAGTGGCCATCCGGGAGGGTCCTTAGGTGAGCAGTTCTTC. Protein product: CAISGHPGGSLGEQFF.

This clonotype was counted between two and nine times. V and J are TRBV6-1 and TRBJ2-7, with 9 bases that match TRBD1. Looked up from germline, CDR1 is MNHNS and CDR2 is SASEGT. V lost 6 bases to trimming and J lost 5 bases; unmatched junction nucleotides: 11. The CDR3 spans 15 residues. As DNA, the CDR3 is TGTGCCAGCAGACCTACAGGGGGCTGGCTTAACGAGCAGTACTTC. It translates to CASRPTGGWLNEQYF.